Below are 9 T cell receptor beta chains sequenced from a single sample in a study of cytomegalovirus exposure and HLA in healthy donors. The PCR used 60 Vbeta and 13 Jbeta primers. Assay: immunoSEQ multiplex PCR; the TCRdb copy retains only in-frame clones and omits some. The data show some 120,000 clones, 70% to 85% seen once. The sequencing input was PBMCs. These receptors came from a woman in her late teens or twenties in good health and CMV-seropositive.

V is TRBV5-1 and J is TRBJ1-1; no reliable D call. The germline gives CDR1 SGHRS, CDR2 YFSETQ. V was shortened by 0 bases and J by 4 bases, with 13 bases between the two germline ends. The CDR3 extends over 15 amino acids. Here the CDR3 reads CASSLVREEGTEAFF. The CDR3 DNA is TGCGCCAGCAGCTTGGTGCGGGAGGAAGGCACTGAAGCTTTCTTT. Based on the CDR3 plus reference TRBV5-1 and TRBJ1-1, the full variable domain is KAGVTQTPRYLIKTRGQQVTLSCSPISGHRSVSWYQQTPGQGLQFLFEYFSETQRNKGNFPGRFSGRQFSNSRSEMNVSTLELGDSALYLCASSLVREEGTEAFFGQGTRLTVV.

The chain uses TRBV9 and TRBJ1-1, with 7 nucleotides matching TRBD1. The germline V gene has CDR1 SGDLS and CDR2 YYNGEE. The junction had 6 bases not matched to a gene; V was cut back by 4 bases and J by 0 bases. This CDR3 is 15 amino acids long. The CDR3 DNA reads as TGTGCCAGCAGCCCCCGGGACAGCATGAACACTGAAGCTTTCTTT. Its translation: CASSPRDSMNTEAFF.

For the CDR3, the DNA is TGTGCCAGCAGACTTGACAGCCCACGTGAAGCTTTCTTT. Its protein is CASRLDSPREAFF. The chain has TRBV7-9 and TRBJ1-1; D might be TRBD1 (5 bases). Germline V CDR1 and CDR2: SEHNR, FQNEAQ (reference sequence). CDR3 length equals 13 residues. V was shortened by 6 bases and J by 7 bases, with 15 bases between the two germline ends. Supplemented by reference TRBV7-9 and TRBJ1-1, the full variable domain reads DTGVSQNPRHKITKRGQNVTFRCDPISEHNRLYWYRQTLGQGPEFLTYFQNEAQLEKSRLLSDRFSAERPKGSFSTLEIQRTEQGDSAMYLCASRLDSPREAFFGQGTRLTVV.

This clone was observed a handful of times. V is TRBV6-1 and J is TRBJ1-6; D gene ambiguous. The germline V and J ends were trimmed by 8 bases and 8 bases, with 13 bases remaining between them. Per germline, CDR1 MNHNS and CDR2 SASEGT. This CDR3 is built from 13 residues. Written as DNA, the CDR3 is TGTGCCAGCGGTGTAGAGGGTGATTCACCCCTCCACTTT. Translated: CASGVEGDSPLHF.

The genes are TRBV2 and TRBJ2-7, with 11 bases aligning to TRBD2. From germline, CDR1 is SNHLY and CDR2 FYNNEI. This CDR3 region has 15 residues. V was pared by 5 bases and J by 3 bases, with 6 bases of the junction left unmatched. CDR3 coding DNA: TGTGCCAGCAGTAAAACTAGCGGGGGAGACTACGAGCAGTACTTC. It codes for CASSKTSGGDYEQYF.

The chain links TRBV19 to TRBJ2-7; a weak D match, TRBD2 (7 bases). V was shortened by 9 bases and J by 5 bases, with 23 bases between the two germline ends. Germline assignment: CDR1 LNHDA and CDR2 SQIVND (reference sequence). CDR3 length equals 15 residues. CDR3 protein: CASSLRGALGHEQYF. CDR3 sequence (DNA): TGTGCCAGCTCCCTCCGGGGGGCCCTCGGGCACGAGCAGTACTTC.

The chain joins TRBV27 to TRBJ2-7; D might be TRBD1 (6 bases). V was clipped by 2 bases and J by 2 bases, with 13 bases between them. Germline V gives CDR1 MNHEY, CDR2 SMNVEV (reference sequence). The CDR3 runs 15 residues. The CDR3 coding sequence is TGTGCCAGCAGTTTAGGGGGCAGGGGAACCTACGAGCAGTACTTC. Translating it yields CASSLGGRGTYEQYF.

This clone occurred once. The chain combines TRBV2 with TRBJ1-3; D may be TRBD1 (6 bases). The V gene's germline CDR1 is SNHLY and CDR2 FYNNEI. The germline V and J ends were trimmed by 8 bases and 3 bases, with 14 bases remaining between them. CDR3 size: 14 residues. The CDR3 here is CASGDRIRGNTIYF. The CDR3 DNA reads TGTGCCAGCGGAGACAGGATCCGTGGAAACACCATATATTTT.

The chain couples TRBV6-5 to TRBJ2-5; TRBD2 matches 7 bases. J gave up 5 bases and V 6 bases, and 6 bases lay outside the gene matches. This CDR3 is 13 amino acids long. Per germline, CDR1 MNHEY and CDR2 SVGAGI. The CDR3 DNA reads TGTGCCAGCAGCCCCGGGAGGACGGAGACCCAGTACTTC. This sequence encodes CASSPGRTETQYF.